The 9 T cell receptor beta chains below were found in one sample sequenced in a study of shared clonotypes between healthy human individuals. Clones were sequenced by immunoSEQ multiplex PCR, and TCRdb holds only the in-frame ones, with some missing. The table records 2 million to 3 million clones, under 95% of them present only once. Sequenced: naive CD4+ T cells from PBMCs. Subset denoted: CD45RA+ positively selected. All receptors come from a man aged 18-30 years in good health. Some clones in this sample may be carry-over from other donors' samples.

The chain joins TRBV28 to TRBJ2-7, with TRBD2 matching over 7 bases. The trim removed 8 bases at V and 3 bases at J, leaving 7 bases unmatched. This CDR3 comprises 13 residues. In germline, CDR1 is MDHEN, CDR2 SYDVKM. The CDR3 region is CASSSGAVYEQYF. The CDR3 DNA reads TGTGCCAGCTCAAGCGGGGCGGTCTACGAGCAGTACTTC.

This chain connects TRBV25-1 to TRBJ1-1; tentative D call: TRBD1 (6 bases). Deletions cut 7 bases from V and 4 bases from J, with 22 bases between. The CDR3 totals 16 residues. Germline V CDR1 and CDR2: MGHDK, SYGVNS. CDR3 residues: CASIGGTSQSRTEAFF. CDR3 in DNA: TGTGCCAGCATAGGGGGGACCTCTCAATCCCGCACTGAAGCTTTCTTT.

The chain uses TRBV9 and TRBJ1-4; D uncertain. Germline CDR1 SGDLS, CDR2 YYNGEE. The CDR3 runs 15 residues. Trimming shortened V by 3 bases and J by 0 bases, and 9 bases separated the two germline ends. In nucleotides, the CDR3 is TGTGCCAGCAGCGGGAGGACTGCAACTAATGAAAAACTGTTTTTT. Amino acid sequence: CASSGRTATNEKLFF.

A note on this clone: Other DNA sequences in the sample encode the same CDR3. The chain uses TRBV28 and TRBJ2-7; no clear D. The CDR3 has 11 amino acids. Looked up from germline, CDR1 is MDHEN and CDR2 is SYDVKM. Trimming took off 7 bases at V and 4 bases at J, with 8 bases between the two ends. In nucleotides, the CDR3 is TGTGCCAGCAAGGGAACTTACGAGCAGTACTTC. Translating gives CASKGTYEQYF.

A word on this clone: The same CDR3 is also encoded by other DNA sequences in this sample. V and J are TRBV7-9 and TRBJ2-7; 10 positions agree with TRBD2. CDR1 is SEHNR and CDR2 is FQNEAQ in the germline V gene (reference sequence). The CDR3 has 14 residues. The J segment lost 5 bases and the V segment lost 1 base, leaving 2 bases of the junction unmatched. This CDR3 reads CASSLGLAGDEQYF. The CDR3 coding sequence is TGTGCCAGCAGCTTAGGGCTAGCGGGGGACGAGCAGTACTTC.

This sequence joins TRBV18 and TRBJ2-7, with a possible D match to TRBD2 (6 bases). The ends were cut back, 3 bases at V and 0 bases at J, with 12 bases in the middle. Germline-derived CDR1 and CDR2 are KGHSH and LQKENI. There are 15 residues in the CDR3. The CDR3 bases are TGTGCCAGCTCACCCCGGGACTGGTCCTCCTACGAGCAGTACTTC. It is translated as CASSPRDWSSYEQYF. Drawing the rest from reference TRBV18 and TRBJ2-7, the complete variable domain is NAGVMQNPRHLVRRRGQEARLRCSPMKGHSHVYWYRQLPEEGLKFMVYLQKENIIDESGMPKERFSAEFPKEGPSILRIQQVVRGDSAAYFCASSPRDWSSYEQYFGPGTRLTVT.

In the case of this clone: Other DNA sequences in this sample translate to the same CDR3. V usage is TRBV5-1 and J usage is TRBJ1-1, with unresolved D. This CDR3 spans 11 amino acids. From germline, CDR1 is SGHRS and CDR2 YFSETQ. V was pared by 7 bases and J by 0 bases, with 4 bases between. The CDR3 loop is CASRLNTEAFF. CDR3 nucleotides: TGCGCCAGCCGGTTGAACACTGAAGCTTTCTTT.

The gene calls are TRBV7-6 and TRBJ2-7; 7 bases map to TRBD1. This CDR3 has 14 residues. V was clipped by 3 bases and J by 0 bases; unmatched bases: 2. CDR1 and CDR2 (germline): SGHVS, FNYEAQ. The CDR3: CASSLGQYSYEQYF. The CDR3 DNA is TGTGCCAGCAGCTTGGGACAGTACTCCTACGAGCAGTACTTC.

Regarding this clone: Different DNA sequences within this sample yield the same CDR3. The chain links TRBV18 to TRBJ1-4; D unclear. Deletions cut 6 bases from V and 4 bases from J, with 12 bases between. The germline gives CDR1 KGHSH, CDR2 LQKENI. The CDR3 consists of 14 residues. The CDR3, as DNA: TGTGCCAGCTCTCCTCCAGGCCTTAATGAAAAACTGTTTTTT. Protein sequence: CASSPPGLNEKLFF.